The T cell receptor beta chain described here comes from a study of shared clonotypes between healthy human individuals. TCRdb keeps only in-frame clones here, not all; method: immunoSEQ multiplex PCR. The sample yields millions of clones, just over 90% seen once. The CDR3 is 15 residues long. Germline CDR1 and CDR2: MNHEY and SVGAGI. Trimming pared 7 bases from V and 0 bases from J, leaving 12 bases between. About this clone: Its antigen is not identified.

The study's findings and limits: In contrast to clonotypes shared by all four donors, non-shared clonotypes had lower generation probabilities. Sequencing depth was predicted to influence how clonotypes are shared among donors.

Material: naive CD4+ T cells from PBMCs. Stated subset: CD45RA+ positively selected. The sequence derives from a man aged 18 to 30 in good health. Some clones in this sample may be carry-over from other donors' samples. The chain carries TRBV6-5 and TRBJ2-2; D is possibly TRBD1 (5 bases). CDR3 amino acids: CASTRDSANTGELFF. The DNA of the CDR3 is TGTGCCAGCACTAGAGACAGCGCGAACACCGGGGAGCTGTTTTTT.